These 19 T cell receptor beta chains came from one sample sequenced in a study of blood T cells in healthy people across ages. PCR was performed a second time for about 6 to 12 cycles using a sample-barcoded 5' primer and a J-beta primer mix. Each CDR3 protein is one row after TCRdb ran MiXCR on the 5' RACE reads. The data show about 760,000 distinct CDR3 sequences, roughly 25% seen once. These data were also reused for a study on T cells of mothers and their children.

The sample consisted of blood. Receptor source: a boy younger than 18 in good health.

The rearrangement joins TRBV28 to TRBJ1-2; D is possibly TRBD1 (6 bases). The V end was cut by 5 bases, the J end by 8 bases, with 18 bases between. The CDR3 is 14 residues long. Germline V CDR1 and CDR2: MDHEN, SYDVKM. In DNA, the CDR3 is TGTGCCAGCAGTCCAGACAGGCGACCTCAGGGCTACACCTTC. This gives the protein CASSPDRRPQGYTF.

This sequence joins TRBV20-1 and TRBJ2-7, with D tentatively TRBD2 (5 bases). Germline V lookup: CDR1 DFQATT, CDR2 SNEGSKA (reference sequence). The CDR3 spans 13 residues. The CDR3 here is CSGRSSETYEQYF. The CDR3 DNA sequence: TGCAGCGGCCGCAGTAGCGAGACCTACGAGCAGTACTTC.

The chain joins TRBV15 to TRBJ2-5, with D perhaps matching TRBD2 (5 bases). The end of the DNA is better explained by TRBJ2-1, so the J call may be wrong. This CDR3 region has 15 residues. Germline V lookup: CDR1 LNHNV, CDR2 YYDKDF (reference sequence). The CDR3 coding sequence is TGTGCCACCAGCAGAGATAGCCCCTTAGCGTATGAGCAGTTCTTC. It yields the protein CATSRDSPLAYEQFF.

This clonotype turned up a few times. The CDR3 region has the DNA TGCGCCAGCAGCGCGCGAGGGGAGTGGGAGACCCAGTACTTC. Its translation is CASSARGEWETQYF. The V gene is TRBV5-1, the J gene TRBJ2-5; D tentatively reads TRBD1 or TRBD2 (5 bases each). Germline V lookup: CDR1 SGHRS, CDR2 YFSETQ. V gave up 4 bases and J gave up 5 bases, with 15 bases separating them. This CDR3 is built from 14 residues.

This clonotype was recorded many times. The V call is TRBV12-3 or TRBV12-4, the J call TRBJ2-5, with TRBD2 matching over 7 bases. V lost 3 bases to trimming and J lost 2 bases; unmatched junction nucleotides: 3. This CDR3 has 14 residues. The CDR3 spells CASSFGGSQETQYF. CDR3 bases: TGTGCCAGCAGTTTCGGGGGGAGTCAAGAGACCCAGTACTTC.

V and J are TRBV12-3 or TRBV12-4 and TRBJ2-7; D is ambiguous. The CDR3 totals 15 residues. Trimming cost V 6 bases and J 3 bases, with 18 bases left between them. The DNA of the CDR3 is TGTGCCAGCAGCCCCGAAAGTAGATCTCGCTACGAGCAGTACTTC. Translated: CASSPESRSRYEQYF.

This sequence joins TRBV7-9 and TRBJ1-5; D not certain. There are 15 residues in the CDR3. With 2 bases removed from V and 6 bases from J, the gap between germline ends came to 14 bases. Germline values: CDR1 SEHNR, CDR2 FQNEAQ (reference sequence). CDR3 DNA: TGTGCCAGCAGCTTATCTCATGGAGGTGGTCAGCCCCAGCATTTT. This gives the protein CASSLSHGGGQPQHF.

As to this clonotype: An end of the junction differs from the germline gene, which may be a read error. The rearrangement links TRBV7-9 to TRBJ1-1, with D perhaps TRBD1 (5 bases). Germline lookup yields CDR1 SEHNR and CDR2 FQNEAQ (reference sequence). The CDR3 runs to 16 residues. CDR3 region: CACSLGAQGKNTEAFF. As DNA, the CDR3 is TGTGCCTGCAGCTTAGGGGCCCAGGGTAAGAACACTGAAGCTTTCTTT.

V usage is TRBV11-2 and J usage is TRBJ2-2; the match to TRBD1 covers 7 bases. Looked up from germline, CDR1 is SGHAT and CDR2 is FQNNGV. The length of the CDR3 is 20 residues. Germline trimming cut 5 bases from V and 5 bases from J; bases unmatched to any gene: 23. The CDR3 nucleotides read TGTGCCAGCAGCCCAGATCTTTGGGACAGTCCCAAAAGAGGGACCGGGGAGCTGTTTTTT. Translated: CASSPDLWDSPKRGTGELFF.

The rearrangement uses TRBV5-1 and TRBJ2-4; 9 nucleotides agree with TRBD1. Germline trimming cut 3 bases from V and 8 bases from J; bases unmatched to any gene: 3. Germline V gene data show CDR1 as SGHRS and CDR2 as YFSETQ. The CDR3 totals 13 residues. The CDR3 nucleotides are TGCGCCAGCAGCTCGGACAGGGGAGACATTCAGTACTTC. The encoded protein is CASSSDRGDIQYF.

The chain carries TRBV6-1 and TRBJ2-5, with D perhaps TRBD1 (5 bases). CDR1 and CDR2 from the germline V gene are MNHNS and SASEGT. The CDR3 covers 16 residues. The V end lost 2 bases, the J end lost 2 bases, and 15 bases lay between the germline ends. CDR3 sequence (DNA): TGTGCCAGCAGTGAAAGGACACTACCAGGACAAGAGACCCAGTACTTC. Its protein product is CASSERTLPGQETQYF.

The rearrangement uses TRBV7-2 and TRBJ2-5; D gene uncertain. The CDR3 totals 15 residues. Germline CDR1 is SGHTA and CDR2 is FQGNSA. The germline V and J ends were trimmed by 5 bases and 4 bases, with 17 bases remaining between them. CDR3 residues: CASSKQSGVRETQYF. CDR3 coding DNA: TGTGCCAGCAGCAAACAGTCGGGCGTGAGAGAGACCCAGTACTTC.

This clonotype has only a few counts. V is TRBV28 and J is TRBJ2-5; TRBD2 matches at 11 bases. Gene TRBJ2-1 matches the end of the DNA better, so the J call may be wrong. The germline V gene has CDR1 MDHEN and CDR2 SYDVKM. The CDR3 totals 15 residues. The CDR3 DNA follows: TGTGCCAGCACCTTGGCGGGACTAGCGGATAATGAGCAGTTCTTC. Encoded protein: CASTLAGLADNEQFF.

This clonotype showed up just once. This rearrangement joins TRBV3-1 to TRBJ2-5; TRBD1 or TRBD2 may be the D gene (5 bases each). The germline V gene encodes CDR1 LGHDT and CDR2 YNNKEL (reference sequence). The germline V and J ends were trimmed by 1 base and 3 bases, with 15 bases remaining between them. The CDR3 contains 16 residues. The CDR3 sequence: CASSQVTGTSKETQYF. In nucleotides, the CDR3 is TGTGCCAGCAGCCAAGTTACCGGGACCTCAAAAGAGACCCAGTACTTC.

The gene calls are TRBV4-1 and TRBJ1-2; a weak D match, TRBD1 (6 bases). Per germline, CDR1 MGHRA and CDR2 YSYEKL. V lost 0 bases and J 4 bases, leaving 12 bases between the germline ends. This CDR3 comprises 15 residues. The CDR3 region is CASSQDRGRGYGYTF. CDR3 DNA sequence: TGCGCCAGCAGCCAAGATCGGGGCAGGGGCTATGGCTACACCTTC.

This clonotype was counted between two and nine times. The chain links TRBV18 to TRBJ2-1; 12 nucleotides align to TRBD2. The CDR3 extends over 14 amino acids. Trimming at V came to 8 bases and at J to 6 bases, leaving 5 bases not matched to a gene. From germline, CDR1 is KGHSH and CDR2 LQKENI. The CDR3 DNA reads TGTGCCAGCCTAGCGGGGGGGCCTCTCAATGAGCAGTTCTTC. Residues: CASLAGGPLNEQFF. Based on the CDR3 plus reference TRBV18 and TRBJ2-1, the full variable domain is NAGVMQNPRHLVRRRGQEARLRCSPMKGHSHVYWYRQLPEEGLKFMVYLQKENIIDESGMPKERFSAEFPKEGPSILRIQQVVRGDSAAYFCASLAGGPLNEQFFGPGTRLTVL.

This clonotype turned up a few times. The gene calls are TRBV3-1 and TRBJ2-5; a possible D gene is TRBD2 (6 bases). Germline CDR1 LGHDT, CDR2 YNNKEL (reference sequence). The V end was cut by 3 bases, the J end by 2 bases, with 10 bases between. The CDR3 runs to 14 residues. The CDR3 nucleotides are TGTGCCAGCAGCCAGCCTAGCGTACAAGAGACCCAGTACTTC. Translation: CASSQPSVQETQYF.

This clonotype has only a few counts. CDR3 loop: CASSYGPGRDNEQFF. The DNA of the CDR3 is TGTGCCAGCAGTTACGGGCCGGGAAGGGACAATGAGCAGTTCTTC. This sequence joins TRBV6-5 and TRBJ2-1; TRBD2 is a possible D gene (5 bases). CDR1 is MNHEY and CDR2 is SVGAGI in the germline V gene. V gave up 2 bases and J gave up 5 bases, with 13 bases separating them. The CDR3 spans 15 residues.

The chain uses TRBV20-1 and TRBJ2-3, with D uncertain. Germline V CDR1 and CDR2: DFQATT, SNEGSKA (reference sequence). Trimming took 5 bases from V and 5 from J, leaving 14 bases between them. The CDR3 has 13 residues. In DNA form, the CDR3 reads TGCAGTGCTTTGGAAGTAGCAGTAGATACGCAGTATTTT. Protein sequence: CSALEVAVDTQYF.